This paragraph covers one TCR beta chain sequence. The data belong to a study of blood T cell repertoires in COVID-19. Study context: Italy, Spain and the United States were the sources of the convalescent and acute COVID-19 samples. T cells, B-cell-depleted T cells, or PBMCs provided the cDNA or gDNA that served as material.

A Seattle source enrolled patients during active infection and followed them longitudinally. The V end was cut by 0 bases, the J end by 7 bases, with 9 bases between. The germline V gene has CDR1 SGHNT and CDR2 YENEEA. This CDR3 has 13 residues. Original methodology: Amplifying reference gene primers gave estimates of nucleated cell counts. Data came from immunoSEQ multiplex PCR; TCRdb stores just in-frame clones and leaves some out. The DNA gave D and trimming, while V, J and clone size come from that table. Of a few hundred thousand clones in the sample, over 75% were seen once. V and J are TRBV11-3 and TRBJ1-2; no clear D. Sequenced sample: peripheral blood. The receptor's source is a woman aged 70-85 years with COVID-19, enrolled during active disease. CDR3 sequence reads: CASSLDLRGGYTF. In nucleotides, the CDR3 is TGTGCCAGCAGCTTAGACCTCCGGGGTGGCTACACCTTC.